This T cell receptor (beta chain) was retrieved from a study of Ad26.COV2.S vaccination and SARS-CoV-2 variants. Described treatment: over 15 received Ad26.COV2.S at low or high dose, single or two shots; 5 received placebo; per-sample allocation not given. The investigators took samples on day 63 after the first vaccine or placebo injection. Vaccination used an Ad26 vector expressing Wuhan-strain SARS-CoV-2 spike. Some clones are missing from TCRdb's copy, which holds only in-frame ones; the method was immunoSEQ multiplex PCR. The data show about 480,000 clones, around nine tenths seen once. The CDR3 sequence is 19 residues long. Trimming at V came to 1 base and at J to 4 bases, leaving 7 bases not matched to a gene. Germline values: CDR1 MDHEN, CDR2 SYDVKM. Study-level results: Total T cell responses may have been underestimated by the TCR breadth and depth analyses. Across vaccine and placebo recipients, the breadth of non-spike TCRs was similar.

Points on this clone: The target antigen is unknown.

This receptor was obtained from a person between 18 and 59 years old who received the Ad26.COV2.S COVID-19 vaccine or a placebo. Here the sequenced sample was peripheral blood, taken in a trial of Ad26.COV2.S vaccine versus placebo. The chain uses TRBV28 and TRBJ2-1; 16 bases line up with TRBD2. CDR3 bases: TGTGCCAGCAGTTTATCCGGGACTAGCGGGAGGGAGCGGTACAATGAGCAGTTCTTC. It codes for CASSLSGTSGRERYNEQFF.